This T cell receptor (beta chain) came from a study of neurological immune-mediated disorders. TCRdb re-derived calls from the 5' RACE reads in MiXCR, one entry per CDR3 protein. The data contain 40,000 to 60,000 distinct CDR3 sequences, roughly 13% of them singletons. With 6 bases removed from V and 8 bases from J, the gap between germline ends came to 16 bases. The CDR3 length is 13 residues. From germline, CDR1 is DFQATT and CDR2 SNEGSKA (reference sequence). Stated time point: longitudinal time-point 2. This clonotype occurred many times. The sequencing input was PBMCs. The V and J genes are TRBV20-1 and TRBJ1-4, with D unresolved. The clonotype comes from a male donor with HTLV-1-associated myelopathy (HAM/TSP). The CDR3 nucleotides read TGCAGTGCCGAGGACCGCACGTCAGAAAAACTGTTTTTT. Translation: CSAEDRTSEKLFF.